This TCR beta chain stems from a study of control samples from healthy donors and cancer patients. Losses at the gene ends were 3 bases for V and 5 bases for J; bases not matched to a gene: 12. The CDR3 contains 17 residues. Per germline, CDR1 MDHEN and CDR2 SYDVKM. Clones were read by immunoSEQ multiplex PCR, and TCRdb kept only the in-frame ones, dropping some. In the table there are around 120,000 clones, roughly 86% of which are singletons. This clone was seen once. The receptor was derived from a man in his 60s in good health. Material for sequencing was blood. The chain combines TRBV28 with TRBJ2-1; the match to TRBD2 covers 8 bases. The CDR3 is CASSLSFGGGRNNEQFF. In DNA, the CDR3 is TGTGCCAGCAGTTTGTCTTTCGGGGGGGGCAGGAACAATGAGCAGTTCTTC.